This T cell receptor beta chain emerged from a study of T cells in pancreatic ductal adenocarcinoma. The table came from immunoSEQ multiplex PCR; TCRdb's copy has only in-frame clones and leaves some out. The sample includes about 29,000 clones, just over 90% of them seen just once. The germline gives CDR1 MGHRA, CDR2 YSYEKL. The CDR3 extends over 14 amino acids. Trimming took 2 bases from V and 4 from J, leaving 11 bases between them. No neoadjuvant therapy was given to the selected pancreatic ductal adenocarcinoma patients before their surgery. Sequencing input: PBMCs. This clonotype originated in a human donor with pancreatic ductal adenocarcinoma. This chain uses TRBV4-1 with TRBJ1-2; tentative D call: TRBD1 (5 bases). Here the CDR3 DNA reads TGCGCCAGCAGCCAATCCCAGGGAGGCTATGGCTACACCTTC. Protein product: CASSQSQGGYGYTF.